A single sample gave rise to the 9 T cell receptor beta chains below, sequenced in a study of blood T cells in healthy people across ages. Primers used in a second PCR of roughly 6 to 11 cycles were a sample-barcoded 5' primer and a J-beta primer mix. TCRdb called the 5' RACE reads again in MiXCR, with one record for every CDR3 protein. The data show about 970,000 distinct CDR3 sequences, just over 50% seen once. The specimen sequenced was blood. These receptors were collected from a woman aged 60-75 years in good health.

The table lists this clonotype with many counts. The chain recombines TRBV7-2 with TRBJ2-7; maybe TRBD2 (6 bases). The CDR3 has 14 residues. Per germline, CDR1 SGHTA and CDR2 FQGNSA. Trimming left V 3 bases short and J 5 bases short, with 14 bases between. CDR3 protein: CASSFSREKDEQYF. The CDR3 nucleotides are TGTGCCAGCAGCTTCTCCCGGGAGAAAGACGAGCAGTACTTC.

This clonotype was seen only a few times. The chain uses TRBV4-2 and TRBJ2-7; 7 nucleotides align to TRBD2. CDR3 length: 16 amino acids. From germline, CDR1 is LGHNA and CDR2 YNFKEQ. The V segment lost 1 base and the J segment 1 base; nucleotides outside the gene matches: 7. The CDR3 DNA is TGTGCCAGCAGCCAAGGCGTGTCTAGCGGATCCTACGAGCAGTACTTC. Its translation: CASSQGVSSGSYEQYF.

Only a few counts were recorded for this clonotype. The chain carries TRBV6-6 and TRBJ2-7; D is unresolved. Trimming pared 1 base from V and 1 base from J, leaving 5 bases between. From germline, CDR1 is MNHNY and CDR2 SVGAGI (reference sequence). The CDR3 sequence is 13 residues long. CDR3 nucleotides: TGTGCCAGCAGTTACTTAGTATCCTACGAGCAGTACTTC. Amino acids: CASSYLVSYEQYF.

This clonotype was detected a few times. The rearrangement uses TRBV12-3 or TRBV12-4 and TRBJ2-3; D gene uncertain. The CDR3 extends over 11 amino acids. Trimming took off 6 bases at V and 14 bases at J, with 15 bases between the two ends. In nucleotides, the CDR3 is TGTGCCAGCAGCCCGGGCGCCGGAATGTATTTT. Encoded protein: CASSPGAGMYF.

This clonotype was seen a handful of times. The rearrangement joins TRBV11-2 to TRBJ2-7; 8 nucleotides match TRBD2. This CDR3 has 15 amino acids. CDR1 and CDR2 (germline): SGHAT, FQNNGV. Trimming removed 5 bases from V and 6 bases from J; junction bases left unmatched: 12. The DNA of the CDR3 is TGTGCCAGCAGCCCGTTGGGGACTAGGTTAGGCGAGCAGTACTTC. It codes for CASSPLGTRLGEQYF.

The chain carries TRBV3-1 and TRBJ2-2; TRBD2 agrees at 13 bases. With V trimmed by 1 base and J by 1 base, 6 bases remained unmatched. Germline CDR1 is LGHDT and CDR2 is YNNKEL (reference sequence). CDR3 size: 19 residues. The DNA of the CDR3 is TGTGCCAGCAGCCAAGTGGGACTAGCGGGAAAAGAGAACACCGGGGAGCTGTTTTTT. It encodes CASSQVGLAGKENTGELFF.

V gene TRBV18 combines with J gene TRBJ2-5, with D uncertain. The CDR3 covers 12 residues. The V end lost 8 bases, the J end lost 1 base, and 8 bases lay between the germline ends. CDR1 KGHSH and CDR2 LQKENI come from the germline V gene. CDR3 amino acids: CASTELQETQYF. CDR3 coding DNA: TGTGCCAGCACAGAACTCCAAGAGACCCAGTACTTC. Full variable domain (missing parts from reference TRBV18 and TRBJ2-5): NAGVMQNPRHLVRRRGQEARLRCSPMKGHSHVYWYRQLPEEGLKFMVYLQKENIIDESGMPKERFSAEFPKEGPSILRIQQVVRGDSAAYFCASTELQETQYFGPGTRLLVL.

V is TRBV3-1 and J is TRBJ2-7, with D possibly matching TRBD2 (6 bases). Trimming left V 4 bases short and J 2 bases short, with 12 bases between. Germline V gives CDR1 LGHDT, CDR2 YNNKEL (reference sequence). This CDR3 has 14 amino acids. CDR3 DNA: TGTGCCAGCAGCCTAACCGGGGAGGCCTACGAGCAGTACTTC. The encoded protein is CASSLTGEAYEQYF.

The CDR3 spells CASSGTGVPEQYF. The CDR3 DNA reads TGCGCCAGCAGCGGGACAGGGGTTCCCGAGCAGTACTTC. The J gene is TRBJ2-7, the V gene TRBV5-1; 10 bases fit TRBD1. The CDR3 runs 13 residues. Unmatched junction bases numbered 4, after V lost 4 bases and J lost 6 bases. Germline CDR1 SGHRS, CDR2 YFSETQ.